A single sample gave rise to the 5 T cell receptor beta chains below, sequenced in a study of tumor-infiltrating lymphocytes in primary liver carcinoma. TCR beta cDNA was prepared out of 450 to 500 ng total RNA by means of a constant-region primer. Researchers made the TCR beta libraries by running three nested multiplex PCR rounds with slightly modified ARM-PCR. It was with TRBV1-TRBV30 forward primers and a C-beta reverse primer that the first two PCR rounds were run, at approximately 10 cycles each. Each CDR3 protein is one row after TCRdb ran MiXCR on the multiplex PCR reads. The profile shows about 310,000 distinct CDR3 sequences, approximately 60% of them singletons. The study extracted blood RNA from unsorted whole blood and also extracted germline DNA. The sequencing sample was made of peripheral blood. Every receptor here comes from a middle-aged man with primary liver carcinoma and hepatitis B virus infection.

CDR3 in amino acids: CASSLGTGGRNQPQHF. Written as DNA, the CDR3 is TGCGCCAGCAGCTTGGGGACAGGGGGCCGCAATCAGCCCCAGCATTTT. V gene TRBV5-1 combines with J gene TRBJ1-5; 11 bases line up with TRBD1. The V segment lost 0 bases and the J segment 2 bases; nucleotides outside the gene matches: 1. CDR3 length: 16 residues. In germline, CDR1 is SGHRS, CDR2 YFSETQ.

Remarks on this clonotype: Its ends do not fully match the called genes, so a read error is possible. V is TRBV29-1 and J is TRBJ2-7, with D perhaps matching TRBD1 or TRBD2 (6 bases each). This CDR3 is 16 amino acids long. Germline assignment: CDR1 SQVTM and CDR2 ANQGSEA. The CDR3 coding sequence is TGCAGCGCCTCCGGCATGGCGGAGGGGGGCTCCTACGTGCAGTACTTC. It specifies CSASGMAEGGSYVQYF.

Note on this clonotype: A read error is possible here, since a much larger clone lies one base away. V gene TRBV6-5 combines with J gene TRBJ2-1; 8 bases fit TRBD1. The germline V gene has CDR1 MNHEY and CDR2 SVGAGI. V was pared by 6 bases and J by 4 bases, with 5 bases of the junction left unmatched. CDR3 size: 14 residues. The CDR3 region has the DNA TGTGCCAGCAGGACGAGACAGGGGTACAATGAGCAGTTCTTC. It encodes CASRTRQGYNEQFF.

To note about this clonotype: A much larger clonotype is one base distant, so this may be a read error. The DNA of the CDR3 is TGTGCCAGCAACCCCAACCGGGACAGGGAGGCCGAGCAGTACTTC. Protein product: CASNPNRDREAEQYF. The V and J genes are TRBV14 and TRBJ2-7; TRBD1 agrees at 9 bases. In germline, CDR1 is SGHDN, CDR2 FVKESK. The V and J ends lost 7 bases and 6 bases, in that order; junction bases with no gene match: 13. The CDR3 is made up of 15 amino acids.

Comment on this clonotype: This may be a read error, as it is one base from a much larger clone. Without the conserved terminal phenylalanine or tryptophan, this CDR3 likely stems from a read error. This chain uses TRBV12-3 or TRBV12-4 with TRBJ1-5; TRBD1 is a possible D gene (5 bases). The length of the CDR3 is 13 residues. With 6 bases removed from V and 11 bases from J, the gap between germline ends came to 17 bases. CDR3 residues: CASSGGVLVSQHS. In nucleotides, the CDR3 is TGTGCCAGCAGCGGAGGGGTCCTTGTGTCCCAGCATTCT.